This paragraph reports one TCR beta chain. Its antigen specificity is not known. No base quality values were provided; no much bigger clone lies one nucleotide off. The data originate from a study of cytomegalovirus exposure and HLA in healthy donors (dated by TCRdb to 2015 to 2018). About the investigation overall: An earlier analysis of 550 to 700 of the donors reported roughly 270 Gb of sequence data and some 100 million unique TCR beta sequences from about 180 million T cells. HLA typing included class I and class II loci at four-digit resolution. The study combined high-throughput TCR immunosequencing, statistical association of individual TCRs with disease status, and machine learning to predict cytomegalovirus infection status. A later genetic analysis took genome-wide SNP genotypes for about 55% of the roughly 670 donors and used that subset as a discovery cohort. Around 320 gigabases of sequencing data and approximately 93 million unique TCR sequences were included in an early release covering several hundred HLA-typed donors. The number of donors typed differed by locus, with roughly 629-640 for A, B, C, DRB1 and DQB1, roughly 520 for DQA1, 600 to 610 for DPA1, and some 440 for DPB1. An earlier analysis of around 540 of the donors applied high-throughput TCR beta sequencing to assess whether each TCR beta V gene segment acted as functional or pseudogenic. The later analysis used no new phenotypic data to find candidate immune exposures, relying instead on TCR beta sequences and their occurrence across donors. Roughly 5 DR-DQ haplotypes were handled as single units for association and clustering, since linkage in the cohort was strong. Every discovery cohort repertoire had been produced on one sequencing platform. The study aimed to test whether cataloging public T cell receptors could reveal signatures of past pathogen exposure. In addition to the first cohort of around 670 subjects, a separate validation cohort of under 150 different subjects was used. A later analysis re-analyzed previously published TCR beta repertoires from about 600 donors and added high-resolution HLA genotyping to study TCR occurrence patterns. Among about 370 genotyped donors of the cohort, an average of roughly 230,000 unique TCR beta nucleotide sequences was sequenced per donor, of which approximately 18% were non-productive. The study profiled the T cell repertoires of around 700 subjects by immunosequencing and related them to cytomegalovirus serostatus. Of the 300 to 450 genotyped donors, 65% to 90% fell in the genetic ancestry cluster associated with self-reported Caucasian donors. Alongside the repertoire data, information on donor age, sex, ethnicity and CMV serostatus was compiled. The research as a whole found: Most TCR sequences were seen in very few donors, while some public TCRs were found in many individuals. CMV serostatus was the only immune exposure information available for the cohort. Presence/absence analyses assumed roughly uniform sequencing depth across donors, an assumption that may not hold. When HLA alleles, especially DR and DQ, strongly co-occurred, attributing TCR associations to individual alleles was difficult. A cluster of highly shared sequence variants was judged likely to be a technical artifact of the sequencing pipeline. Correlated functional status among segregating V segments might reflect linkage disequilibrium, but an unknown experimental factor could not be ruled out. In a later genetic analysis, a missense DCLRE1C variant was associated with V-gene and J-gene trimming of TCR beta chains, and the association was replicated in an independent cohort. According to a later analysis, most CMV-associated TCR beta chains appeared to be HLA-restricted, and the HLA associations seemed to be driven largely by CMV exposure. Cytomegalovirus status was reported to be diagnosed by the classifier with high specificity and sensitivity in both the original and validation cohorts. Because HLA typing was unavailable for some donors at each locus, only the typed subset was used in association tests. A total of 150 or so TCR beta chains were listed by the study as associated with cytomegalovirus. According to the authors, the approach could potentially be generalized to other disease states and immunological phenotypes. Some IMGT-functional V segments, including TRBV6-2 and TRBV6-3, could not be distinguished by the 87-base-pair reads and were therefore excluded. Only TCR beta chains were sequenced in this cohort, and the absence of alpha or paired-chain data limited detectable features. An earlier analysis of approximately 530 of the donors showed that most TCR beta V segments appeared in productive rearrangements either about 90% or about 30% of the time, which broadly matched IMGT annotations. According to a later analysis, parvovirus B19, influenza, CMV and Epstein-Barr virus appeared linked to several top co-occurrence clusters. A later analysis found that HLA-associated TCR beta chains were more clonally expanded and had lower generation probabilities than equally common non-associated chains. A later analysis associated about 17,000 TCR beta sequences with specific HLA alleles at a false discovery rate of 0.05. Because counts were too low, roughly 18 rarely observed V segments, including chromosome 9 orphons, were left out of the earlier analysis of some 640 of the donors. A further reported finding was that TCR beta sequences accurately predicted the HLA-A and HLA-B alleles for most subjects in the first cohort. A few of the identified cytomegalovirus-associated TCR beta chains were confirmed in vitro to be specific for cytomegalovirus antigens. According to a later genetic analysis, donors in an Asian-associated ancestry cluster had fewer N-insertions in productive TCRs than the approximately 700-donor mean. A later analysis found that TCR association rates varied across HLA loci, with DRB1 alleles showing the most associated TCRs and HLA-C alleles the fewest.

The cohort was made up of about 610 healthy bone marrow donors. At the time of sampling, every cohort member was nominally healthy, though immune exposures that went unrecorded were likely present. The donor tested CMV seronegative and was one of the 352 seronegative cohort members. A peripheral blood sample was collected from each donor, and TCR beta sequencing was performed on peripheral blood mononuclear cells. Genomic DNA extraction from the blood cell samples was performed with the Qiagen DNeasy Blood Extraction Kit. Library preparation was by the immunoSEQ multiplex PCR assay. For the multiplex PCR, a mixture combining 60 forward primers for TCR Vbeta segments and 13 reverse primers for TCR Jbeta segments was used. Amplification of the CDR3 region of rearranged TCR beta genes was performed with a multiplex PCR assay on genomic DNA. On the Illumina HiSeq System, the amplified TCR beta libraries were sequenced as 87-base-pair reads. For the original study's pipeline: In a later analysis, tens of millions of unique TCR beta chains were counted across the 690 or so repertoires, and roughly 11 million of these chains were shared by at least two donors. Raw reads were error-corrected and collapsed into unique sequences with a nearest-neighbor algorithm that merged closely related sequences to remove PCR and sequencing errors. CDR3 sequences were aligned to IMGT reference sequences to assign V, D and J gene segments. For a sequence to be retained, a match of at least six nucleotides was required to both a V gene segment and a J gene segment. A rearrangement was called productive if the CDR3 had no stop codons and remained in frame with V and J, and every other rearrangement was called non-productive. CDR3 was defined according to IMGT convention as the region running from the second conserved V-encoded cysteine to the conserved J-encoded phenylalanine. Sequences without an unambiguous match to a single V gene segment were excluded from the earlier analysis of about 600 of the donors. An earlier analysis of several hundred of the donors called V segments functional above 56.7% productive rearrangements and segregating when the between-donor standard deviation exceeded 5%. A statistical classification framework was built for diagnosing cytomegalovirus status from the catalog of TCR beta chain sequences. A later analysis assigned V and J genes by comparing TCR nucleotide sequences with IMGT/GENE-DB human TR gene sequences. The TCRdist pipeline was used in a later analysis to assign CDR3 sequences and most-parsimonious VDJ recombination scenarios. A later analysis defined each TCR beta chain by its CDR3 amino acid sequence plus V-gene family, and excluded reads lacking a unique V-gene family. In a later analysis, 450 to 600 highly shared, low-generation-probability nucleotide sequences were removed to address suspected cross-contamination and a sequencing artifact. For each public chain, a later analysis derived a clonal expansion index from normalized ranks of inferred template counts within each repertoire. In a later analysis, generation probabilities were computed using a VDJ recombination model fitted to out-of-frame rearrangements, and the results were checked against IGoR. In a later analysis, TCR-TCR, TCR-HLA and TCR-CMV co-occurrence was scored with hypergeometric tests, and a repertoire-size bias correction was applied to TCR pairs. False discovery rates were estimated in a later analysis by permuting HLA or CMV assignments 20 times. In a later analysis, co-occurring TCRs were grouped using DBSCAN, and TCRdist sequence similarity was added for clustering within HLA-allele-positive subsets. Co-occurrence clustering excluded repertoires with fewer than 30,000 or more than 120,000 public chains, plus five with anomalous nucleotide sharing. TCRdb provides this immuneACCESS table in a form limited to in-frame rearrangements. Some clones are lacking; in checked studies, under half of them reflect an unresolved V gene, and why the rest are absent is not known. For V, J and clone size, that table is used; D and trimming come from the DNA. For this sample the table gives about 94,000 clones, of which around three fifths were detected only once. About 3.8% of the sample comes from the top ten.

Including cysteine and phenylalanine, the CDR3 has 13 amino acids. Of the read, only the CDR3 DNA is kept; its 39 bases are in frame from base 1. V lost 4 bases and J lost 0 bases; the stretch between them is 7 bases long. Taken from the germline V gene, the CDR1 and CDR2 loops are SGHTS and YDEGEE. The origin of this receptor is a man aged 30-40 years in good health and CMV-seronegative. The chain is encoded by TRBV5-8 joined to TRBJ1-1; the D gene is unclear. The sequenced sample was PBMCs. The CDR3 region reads CASSLGMNTEAFF. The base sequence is TGTGCCAGCAGCCTCGGGATGAACACTGAAGCTTTCTTT. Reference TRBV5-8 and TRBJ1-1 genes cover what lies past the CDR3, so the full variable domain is EAGVTQSPTHLIKTRGQQATLRCSPISGHTSVYWYQQALGLGLQFLLWYDEGEERNRGNFPPRFSGRQFPNYSSELNVNALELEDSALYLCASSLGMNTEAFFGQGTRLTVV.